Sequencing of this T cell receptor (beta chain) was carried out in a study of post-analysis software for immune sequencing data. Whole-study results and caveats: In patients, TRBV5-6, TRBV5-1 and TRBV20-1 belonged to five or six TRBV segments found more frequently than in controls.

The TCR beta cDNA libraries contained unique molecular identifiers. TCRdb used MiXCR to reprocess the PCR reads, holding one entry per CDR3 protein. Found here are 180,000 or so distinct CDR3 sequences, approximately 30% of them singletons; the top ten hold about 3.4%. Trimming took off 1 base at V and 5 bases at J, with 11 bases between the two ends. Germline CDR1 and CDR2: KGHSH and LQKENI. The CDR3 is 14 residues long. Points on this clonotype: Its antigen is still unknown.

The chain has TRBV18 and TRBJ2-5; no clear D gene. The sequencing sample was made of blood. The receptor's source is a girl aged 2-17 years with multiple sclerosis. DNA of the CDR3: TGTGCCAGCTCACCACTTGATTCCCTGGAGACCCAGTACTTC. It translates to CASSPLDSLETQYF.